These T cell receptor beta chains were read from a single sample in a study of technical replicates of blood from several donors. The assay was immunoSEQ multiplex PCR, and TCRdb's table has in-frame clones only and misses some. The profile shows 80,000 to 100,000 clones, about 90% of them singletons. Material: T cells isolated from PBMCs. The receptor set was obtained from a human donor in good health. Both conserved end residues are part of each CDR3. Size values are once, few and many counts, or a class for expanded clones, and some rows have none.

>once|TRBV28|TRBJ1-5
CASRQNPRDIYSNQPQHF
>-|TRBV4-1|TRBJ2-7
CASSQVLAAYEQYF
>-|TRBV2|TRBJ1-5
CASTEGGNQPQHF
>-|TRBV28|TRBJ2-2
CASRRPGGTGELFF
>-|TRBV13|TRBJ2-1
CASSLAGDYNEQFF
>-|TRBV6-1|TRBJ2-7
CASGRTSGVYEQYF
>once|TRBV10-2|TRBJ1-3
CASRTGHNTIYF
>few|TRBV5-5|TRBJ2-7
CASSSGLLGGSRYEQYF
>-|TRBV7-9|TRBJ2-7
CASSYPRDSSYEQYF
>once|TRBV28|TRBJ2-7
CASSHPDPGFYYEQYF
>few|TRBV2|TRBJ1-6
CASSEGTANSPLHF
>-|TRBV5-1|TRBJ1-1
CASSLGQGMNTEAFF
>-|TRBV13|TRBJ2-5
CASSLEARETQYF
>-|TRBV19|TRBJ2-7
CASSIYRLAGNEQYF
>-|TRBV7-3|TRBJ2-3
CASSLGGLGGNTQYF
>-|TRBV27|TRBJ2-1
CASSSEVGNEQFF
>-|TRBV6-6|TRBJ1-2
CASSYMSGGYTF
>-|TRBV19|TRBJ1-2
CASSIGSFSGTGLFGYTF
>-|TRBV7-8|TRBJ2-1
CASSFLTSGGTLDEQFF
>-|TRBV5-1|TRBJ2-3
CASSLEGGPDTQYF
>once|TRBV2|TRBJ2-7
CASEGSGRSHEQYF
>-|TRBV7-2|TRBJ2-7
CASSFGGGLAPYEQYF
>-|TRBV28|TRBJ2-7
CASSPLLAGGPGEKF
>-|TRBV7-6|TRBJ2-3
CASSLRGGGPTDTQYF